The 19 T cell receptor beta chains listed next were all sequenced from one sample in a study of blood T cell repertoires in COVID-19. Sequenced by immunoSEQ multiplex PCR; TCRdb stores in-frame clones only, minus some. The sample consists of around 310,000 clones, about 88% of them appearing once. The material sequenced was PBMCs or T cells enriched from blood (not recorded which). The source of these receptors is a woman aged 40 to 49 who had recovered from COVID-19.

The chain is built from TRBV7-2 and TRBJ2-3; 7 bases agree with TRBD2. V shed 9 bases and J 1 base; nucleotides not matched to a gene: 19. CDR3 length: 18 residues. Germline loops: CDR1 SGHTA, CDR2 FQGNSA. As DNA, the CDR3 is TGTGCCAGTAAAGAAGGTGTGTGGCGGGAGAGTGGCACAGATACGCAGTATTTT. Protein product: CASKEGVWRESGTDTQYF.

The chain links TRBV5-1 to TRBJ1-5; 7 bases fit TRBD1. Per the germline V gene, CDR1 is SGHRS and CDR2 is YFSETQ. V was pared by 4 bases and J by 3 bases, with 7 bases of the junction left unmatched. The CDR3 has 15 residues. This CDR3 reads CASSPFTGANQPQHF. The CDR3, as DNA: TGCGCCAGCAGCCCATTTACAGGGGCCAATCAGCCCCAGCATTTT.

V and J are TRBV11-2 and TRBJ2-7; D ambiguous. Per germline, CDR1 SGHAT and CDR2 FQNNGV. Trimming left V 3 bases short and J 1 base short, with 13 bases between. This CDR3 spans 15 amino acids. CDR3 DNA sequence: TGTGCCAGCAGCTTCTTTATGGTGGCTTCCTACGAGCAGTACTTC. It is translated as CASSFFMVASYEQYF.

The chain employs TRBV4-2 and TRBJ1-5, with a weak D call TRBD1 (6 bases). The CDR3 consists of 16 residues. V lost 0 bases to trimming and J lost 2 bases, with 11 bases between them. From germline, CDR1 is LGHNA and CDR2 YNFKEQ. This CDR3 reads CASSQDRGDGNQPQHF. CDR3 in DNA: TGTGCCAGCAGCCAAGACAGGGGAGATGGCAATCAGCCCCAGCATTTT.

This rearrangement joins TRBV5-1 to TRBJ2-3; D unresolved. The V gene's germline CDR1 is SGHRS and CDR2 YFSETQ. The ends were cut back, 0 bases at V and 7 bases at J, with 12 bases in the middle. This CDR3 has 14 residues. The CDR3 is CASSLGLLQNTQYF. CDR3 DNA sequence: TGCGCCAGCAGCTTGGGACTCCTCCAAAATACGCAGTATTTT.

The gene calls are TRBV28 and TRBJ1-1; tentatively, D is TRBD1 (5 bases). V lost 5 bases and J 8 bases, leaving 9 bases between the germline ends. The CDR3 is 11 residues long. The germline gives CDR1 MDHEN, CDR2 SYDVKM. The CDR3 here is CASSPRGEAFF. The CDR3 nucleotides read TGTGCCAGCAGTCCAAGGGGCGAAGCTTTCTTT.

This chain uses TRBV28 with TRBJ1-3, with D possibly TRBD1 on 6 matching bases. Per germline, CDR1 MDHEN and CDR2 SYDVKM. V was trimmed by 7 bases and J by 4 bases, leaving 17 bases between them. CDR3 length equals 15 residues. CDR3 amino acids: CASTSQGTAGNTIYF. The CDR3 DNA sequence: TGTGCCAGCACCTCACAGGGTACGGCCGGAAACACCATATATTTT.

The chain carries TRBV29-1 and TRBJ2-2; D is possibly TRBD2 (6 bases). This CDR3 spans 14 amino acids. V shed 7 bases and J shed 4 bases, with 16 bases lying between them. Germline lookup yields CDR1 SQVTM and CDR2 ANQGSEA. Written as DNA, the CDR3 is TGCAGCGCCACATGGGCTAGCGTCACCGGGGAGCTGTTTTTT. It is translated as CSATWASVTGELFF.

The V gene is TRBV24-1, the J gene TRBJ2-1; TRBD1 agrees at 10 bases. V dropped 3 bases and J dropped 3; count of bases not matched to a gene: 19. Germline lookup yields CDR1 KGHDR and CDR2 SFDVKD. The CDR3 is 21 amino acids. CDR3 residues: CATSDDSPGQGIQRIYNEQFF. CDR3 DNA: TGTGCCACCAGTGATGATTCCCCGGGACAGGGGATCCAGCGGATCTACAATGAGCAGTTCTTC.

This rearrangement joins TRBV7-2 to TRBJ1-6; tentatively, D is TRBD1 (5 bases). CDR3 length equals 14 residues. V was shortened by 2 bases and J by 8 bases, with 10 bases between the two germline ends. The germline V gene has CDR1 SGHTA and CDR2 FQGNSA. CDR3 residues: CASSLLGVDSPLHF. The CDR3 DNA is TGTGCCAGCAGCTTACTAGGGGTGGATTCACCCCTCCACTTT.

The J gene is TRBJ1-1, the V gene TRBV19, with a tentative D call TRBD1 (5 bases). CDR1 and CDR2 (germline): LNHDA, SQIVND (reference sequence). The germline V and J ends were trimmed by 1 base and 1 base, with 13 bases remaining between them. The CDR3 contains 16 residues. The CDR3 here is CASSIGNSGWNTEAFF. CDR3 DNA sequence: TGTGCCAGTAGTATAGGAAATTCAGGGTGGAACACTGAAGCTTTCTTT.

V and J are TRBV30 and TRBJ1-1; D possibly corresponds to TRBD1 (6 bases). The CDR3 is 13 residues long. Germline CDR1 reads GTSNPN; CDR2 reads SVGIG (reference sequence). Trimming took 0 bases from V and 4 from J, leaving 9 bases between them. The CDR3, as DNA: TGTGCCTGGAGTGTAGTCAGGGGCACTGAAGCTTTCTTT. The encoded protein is CAWSVVRGTEAFF.

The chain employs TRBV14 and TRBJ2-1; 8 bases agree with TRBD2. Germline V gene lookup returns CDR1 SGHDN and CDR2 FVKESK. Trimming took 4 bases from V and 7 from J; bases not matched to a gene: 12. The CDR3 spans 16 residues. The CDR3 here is CASSPIRGGPGNEQFF. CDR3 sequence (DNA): TGTGCCAGCAGCCCAATACGGGGGGGGCCCGGGAATGAGCAGTTCTTC.

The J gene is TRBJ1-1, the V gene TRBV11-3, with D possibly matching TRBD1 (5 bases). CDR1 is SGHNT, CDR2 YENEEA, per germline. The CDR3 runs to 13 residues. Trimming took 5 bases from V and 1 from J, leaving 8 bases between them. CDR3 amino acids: CASSRTGNTEAFF. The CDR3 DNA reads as TGTGCCAGCAGCCGCACAGGGAACACTGAAGCTTTCTTT.

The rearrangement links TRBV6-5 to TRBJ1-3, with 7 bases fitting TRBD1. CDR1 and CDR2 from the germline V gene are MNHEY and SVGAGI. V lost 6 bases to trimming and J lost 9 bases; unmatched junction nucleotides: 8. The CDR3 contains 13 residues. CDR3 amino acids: CASRFTGEATIYF. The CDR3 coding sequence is TGTGCCAGCAGATTTACAGGGGAAGCCACCATATATTTT.

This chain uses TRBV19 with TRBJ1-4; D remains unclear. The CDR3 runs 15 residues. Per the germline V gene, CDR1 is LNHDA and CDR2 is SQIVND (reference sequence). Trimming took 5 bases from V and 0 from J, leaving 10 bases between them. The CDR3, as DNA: TGTGCCAGTAGTCTCAGGCCAGCAACTAATGAAAAACTGTTTTTT. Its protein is CASSLRPATNEKLFF. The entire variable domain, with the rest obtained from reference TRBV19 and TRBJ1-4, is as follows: DGGITQSPKYLFRKEGQNVTLSCEQNLNHDAMYWYRQDPGQGLRLIYYSQIVNDFQKGDIAEGYSVSREKKESFPLTVTSAQKNPTAFYLCASSLRPATNEKLFFGSGTQLSVL.

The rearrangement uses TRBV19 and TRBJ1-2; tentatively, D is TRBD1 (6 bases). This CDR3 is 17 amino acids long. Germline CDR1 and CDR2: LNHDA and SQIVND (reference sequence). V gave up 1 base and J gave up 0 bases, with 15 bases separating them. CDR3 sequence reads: CASSIVPKTGSNYGYTF. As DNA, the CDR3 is TGTGCCAGTAGTATAGTCCCCAAGACAGGATCTAACTATGGCTACACCTTC.

CDR3 bases: TGTGCCACCAGGGGCGTCGCCAATGAGCAGTTCTTC. This gives the protein CATRGVANEQFF. This chain uses TRBV15 with TRBJ2-1; no reliable D call. This CDR3 has 12 amino acids. Trimming pared 6 bases from V and 6 bases from J, leaving 9 bases between. CDR1 LNHNV and CDR2 YYDKDF come from the germline V gene (reference sequence).

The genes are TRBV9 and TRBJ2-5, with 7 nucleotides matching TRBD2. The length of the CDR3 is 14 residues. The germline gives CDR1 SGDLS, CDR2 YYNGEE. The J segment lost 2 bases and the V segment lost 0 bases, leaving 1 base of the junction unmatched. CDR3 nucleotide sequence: TGTGCCAGCAGCGTAGAGGGAGGGCAAGAGACCCAGTACTTC. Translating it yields CASSVEGGQETQYF.